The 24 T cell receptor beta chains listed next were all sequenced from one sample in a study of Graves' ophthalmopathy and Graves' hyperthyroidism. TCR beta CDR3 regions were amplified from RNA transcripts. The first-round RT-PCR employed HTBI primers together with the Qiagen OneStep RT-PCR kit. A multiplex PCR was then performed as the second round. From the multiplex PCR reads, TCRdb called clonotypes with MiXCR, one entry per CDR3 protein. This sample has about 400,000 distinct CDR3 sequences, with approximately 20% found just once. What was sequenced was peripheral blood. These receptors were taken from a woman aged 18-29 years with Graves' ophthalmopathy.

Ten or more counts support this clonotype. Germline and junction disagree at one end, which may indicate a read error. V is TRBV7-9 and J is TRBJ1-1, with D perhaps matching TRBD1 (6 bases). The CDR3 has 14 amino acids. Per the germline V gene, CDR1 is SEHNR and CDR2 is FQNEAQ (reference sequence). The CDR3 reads CASSLAGDNTEAFF. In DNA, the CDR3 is TGTGCCAGCAGTTTAGCAGGGGATAACACTGAAGCTTTCTTT.

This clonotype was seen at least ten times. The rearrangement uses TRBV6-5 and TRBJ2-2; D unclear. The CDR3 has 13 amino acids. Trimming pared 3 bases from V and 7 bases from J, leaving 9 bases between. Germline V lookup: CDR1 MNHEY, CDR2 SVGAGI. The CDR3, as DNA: TGTGCCAGCAGTTATAAATACGGCGGGGAGCTGTTTTTT. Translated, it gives CASSYKYGGELFF.

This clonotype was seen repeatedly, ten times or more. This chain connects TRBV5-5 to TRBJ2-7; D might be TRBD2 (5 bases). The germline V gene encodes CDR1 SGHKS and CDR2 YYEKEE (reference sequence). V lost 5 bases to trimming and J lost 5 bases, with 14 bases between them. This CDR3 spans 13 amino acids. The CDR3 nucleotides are TGTGCCAGCAGTCCTAGGATCGGGAACGAGCAGTACTTC. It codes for CASSPRIGNEQYF.

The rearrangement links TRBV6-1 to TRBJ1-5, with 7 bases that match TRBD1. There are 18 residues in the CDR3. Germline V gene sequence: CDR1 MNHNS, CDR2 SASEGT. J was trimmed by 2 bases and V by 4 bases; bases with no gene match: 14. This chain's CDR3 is CASSGGIQGLSGNQPQHF. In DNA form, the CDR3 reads TGTGCCAGCAGTGGGGGGATACAGGGGTTATCGGGCAATCAGCCCCAGCATTTT.

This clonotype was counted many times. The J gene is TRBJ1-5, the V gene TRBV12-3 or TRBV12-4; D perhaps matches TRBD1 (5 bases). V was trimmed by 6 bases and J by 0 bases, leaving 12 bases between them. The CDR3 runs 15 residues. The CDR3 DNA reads TGTGCCAGCAGCCCCTCTGGGGGTAGCAATCAGCCCCAGCATTTT. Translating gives CASSPSGGSNQPQHF.

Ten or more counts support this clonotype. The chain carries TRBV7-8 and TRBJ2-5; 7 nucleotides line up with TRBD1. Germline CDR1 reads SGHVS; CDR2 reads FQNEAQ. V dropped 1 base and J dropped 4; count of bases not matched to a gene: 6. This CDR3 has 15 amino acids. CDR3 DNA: TGTGCCAGCAGCTTAGGTCGGACAGGCGGAGAGACCCAGTACTTC. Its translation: CASSLGRTGGETQYF. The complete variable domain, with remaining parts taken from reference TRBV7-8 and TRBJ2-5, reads GAGVSQSPRYKVAKRGQDVALRCDPISGHVSLFWYQQALGQGPEFLTYFQNEAQLDKSGLPSDRFFAERPEGSVSTLKIQRTQQEDSAVYLCASSLGRTGGETQYFGPGTRLLVL.

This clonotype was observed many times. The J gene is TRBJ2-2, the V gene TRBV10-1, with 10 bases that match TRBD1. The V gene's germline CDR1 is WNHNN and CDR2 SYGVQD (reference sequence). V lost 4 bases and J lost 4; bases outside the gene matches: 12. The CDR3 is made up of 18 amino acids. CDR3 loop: CASSALRGQGQPTGELFF. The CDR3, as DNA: TGCGCCAGCAGTGCCCTCCGGGGACAGGGGCAACCCACCGGGGAGCTGTTTTTT.

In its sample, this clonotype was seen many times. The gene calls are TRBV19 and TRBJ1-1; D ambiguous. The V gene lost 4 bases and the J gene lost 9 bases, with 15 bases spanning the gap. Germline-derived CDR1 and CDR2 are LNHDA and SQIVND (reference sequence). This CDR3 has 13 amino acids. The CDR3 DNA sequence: TGTGCCAGTAGTAATCCCCGGGAGGCGAAAGCTTTCTTT. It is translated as CASSNPREAKAFF.

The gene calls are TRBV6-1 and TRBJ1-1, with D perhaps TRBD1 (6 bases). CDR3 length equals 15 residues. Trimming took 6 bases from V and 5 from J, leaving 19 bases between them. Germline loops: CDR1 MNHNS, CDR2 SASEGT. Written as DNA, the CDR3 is TGTGCCAGCAGAGGAGATACAGGGCGGCGGACTGAAGCTTTCTTT. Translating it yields CASRGDTGRRTEAFF.

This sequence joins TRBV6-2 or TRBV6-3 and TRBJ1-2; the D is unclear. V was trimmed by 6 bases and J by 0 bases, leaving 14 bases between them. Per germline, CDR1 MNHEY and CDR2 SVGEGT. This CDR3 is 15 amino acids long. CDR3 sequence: CASSTTASANYGYTF. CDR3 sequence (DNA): TGTGCCAGCAGCACTACCGCCTCCGCTAACTATGGCTACACCTTC.

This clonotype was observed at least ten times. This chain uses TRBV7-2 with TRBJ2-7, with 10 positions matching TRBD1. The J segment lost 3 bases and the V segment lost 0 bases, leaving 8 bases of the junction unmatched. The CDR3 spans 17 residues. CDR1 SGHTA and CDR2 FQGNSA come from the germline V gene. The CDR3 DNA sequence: TGTGCCAGCAGCTTAGCGGTGGTGACAGGGGGCAACTACGAGCAGTACTTC. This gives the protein CASSLAVVTGGNYEQYF.

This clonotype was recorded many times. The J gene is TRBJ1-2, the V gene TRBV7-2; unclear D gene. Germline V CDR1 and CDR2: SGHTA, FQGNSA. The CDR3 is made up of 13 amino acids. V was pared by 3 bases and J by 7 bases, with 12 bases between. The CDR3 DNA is TGTGCCAGCAGCTTTACGATGGGGAGTGGCTACACCTTC. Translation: CASSFTMGSGYTF.

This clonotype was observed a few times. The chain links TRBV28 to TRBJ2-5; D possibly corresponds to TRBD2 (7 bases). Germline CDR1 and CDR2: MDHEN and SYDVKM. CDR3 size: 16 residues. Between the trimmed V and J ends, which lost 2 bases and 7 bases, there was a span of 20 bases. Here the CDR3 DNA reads TGTGCCAGCAGTTTACTTCAAGCTAGGGGGGGGGGGACCCAGTACTTC. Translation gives CASSLLQARGGGTQYF. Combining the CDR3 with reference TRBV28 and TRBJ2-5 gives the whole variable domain DVKVTQSSRYLVKRTGEKVFLECVQDMDHENMFWYRQDPGLGLRLIYFSYDVKMKEKGDIPEGYSVSREKKERFSLILESASTNQTSMYLCASSLLQARGGGTQYFGPGTRLLVL.

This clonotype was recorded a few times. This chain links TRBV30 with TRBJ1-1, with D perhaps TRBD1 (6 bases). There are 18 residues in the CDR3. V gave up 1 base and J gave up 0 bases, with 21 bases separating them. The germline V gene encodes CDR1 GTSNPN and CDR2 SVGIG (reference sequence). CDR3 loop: CAWSAVQGKVFMNTEAFF. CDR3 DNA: TGTGCCTGGAGTGCGGTACAGGGAAAGGTTTTTATGAACACTGAAGCTTTCTTT.

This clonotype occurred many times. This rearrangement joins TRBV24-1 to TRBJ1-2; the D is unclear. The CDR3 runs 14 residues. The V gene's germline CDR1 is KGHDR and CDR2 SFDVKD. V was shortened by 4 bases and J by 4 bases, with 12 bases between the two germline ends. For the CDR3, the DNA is TGTGCCACCAGTGAGGCACAGAGATCCTATGGCTACACCTTC. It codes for CATSEAQRSYGYTF.

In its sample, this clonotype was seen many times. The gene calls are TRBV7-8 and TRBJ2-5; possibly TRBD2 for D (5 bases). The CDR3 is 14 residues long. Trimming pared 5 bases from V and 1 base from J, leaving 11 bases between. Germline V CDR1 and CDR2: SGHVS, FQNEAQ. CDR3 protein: CASSPRRTQETQYF. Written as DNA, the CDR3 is TGTGCCAGCAGCCCCAGGAGGACCCAAGAGACCCAGTACTTC.

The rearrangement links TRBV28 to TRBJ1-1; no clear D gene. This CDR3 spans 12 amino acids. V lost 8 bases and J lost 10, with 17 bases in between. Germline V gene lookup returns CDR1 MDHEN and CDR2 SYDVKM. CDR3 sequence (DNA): TGTGCCAGCTCCACCCCCAATCGTTCAGCTTTCTTT. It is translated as CASSTPNRSAFF.

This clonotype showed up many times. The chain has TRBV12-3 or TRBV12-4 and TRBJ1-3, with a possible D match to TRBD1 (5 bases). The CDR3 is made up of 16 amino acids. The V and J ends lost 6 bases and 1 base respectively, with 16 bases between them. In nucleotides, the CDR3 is TGTGCCAGCAGCCAATTACGGGGGGGTTCTGGAAACACCATATATTTT. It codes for CASSQLRGGSGNTIYF.

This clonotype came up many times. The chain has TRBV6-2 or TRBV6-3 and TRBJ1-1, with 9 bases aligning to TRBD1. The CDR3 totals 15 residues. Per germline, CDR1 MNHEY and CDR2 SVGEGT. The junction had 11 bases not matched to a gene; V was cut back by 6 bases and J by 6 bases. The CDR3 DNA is TGTGCCAGCAGAACGGGACAGGGAAGTTTCTCTGAAGCTTTCTTT. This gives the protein CASRTGQGSFSEAFF.

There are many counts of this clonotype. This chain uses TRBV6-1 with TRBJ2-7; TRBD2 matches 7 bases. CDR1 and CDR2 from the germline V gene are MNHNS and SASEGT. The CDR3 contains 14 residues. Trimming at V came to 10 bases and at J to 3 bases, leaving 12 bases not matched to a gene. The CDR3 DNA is TGTGCCACCGCTCCTCGGGGGGTCTACTACGAGCAGTACTTC. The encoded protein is CATAPRGVYYEQYF.

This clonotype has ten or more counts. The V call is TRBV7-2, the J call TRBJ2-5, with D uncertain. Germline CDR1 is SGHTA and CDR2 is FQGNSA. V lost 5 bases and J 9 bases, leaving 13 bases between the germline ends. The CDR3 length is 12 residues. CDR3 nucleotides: TGTGCCAGCAGCGAGTACTCCCAGGCCCAGTACTTC. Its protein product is CASSEYSQAQYF.

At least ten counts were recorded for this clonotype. CDR3 protein: CASSLASGSWEQYF. CDR3 DNA: TGTGCCAGCAGTTTAGCCAGCGGGAGCTGGGAGCAGTACTTC. The rearrangement links TRBV12-3 or TRBV12-4 to TRBJ2-7, with 8 bases aligning to TRBD2. The CDR3 loop spans 14 amino acids. V dropped 0 bases and J dropped 7; count of bases not matched to a gene: 5.

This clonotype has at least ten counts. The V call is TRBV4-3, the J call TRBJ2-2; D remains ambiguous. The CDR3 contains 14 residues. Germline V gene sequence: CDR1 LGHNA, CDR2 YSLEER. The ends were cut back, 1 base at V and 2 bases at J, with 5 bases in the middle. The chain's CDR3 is CASSQGPNTGELFF. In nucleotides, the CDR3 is TGCGCCAGCAGCCAAGGACCTAACACCGGGGAGCTGTTTTTT.

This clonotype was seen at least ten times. CDR3 bases: TGTGCCAGCAGCCTTCTAGGGAGCACCATATATTTT. Its protein is CASSLLGSTIYF. The V gene is TRBV7-2, the J gene TRBJ1-3; D is ambiguous. The CDR3 totals 12 residues. Germline V gene sequence: CDR1 SGHTA, CDR2 FQGNSA. The germline V and J ends were trimmed by 5 bases and 9 bases, with 11 bases remaining between them. The full variable domain, its missing parts supplied by reference TRBV7-2 and TRBJ1-3, is GAGVSQSPSNKVTEKGKDVELRCDPISGHTALYWYRQSLGQGLEFLIYFQGNSAPDKSGLPSDRFSAERTGGSVSTLTIQRTQQEDSAVYLCASSLLGSTIYFGEGSWLTVV.